The count of the clone carrying this T cell receptor beta chain is one. At one of its ends the junction is not consistent with the germline gene, which may arise from a read error. Investigators profiled TCR beta VDJ and CDR3 from genomic DNA template. TCRdb fed the reads into MiXCR, producing one record per CDR3 protein. The sample has roughly 150,000 distinct CDR3 sequences, 35% to 55% seen once. Germline assignment: CDR1 LGHNA and CDR2 YNFKEQ. This CDR3 region has 14 residues. This record belongs to a study of CD8+CD57+ T cells in acquired aplastic anemia. The chain recombines TRBV4-2 with TRBJ1-4; D not resolved. This TCR derives from a human donor in good health. The sample taken for sequencing was sorted CD4+, CD8+, or CD8+CD57+ T cells (not recorded which) from PBMCs. CDR3 sequence: CASSQDSGRERLFF. For the CDR3, the DNA is TGTGCCAGCAGCCAAGATTCGGGTAGGGAAAGACTGTTTTTT.